The T cell receptor (beta chain) described here comes from a study of breast tumors, draining lymph nodes, adjacent tissues. Study results and limitations: The lymph node origin of tumor T cells was framed as consistent with a hypothesis, not demonstrated. Compared with lymph nodes, tumors were less diverse; compared with nontumor tissue, more. Findings are consistent with lymph node origin and intratumoral expansion of most tumor T cells. Luminal-like breast cancer showed significantly greater tumor-nontumor repertoire similarity than basal-like breast cancer did.

Many counts were recorded for this clonotype. What it binds is not known. The CDR3 has 15 residues. Germline V gene lookup returns CDR1 KGHSH and CDR2 LQKENI. The V and J ends lost 5 bases and 6 bases, in that order; junction bases with no gene match: 7. TCRdb redid the calling of the multiplex PCR reads with MiXCR, one entry per CDR3 protein. The sample has 24,000 or so distinct CDR3 sequences; about 24% are singletons. Source material: breast tumor tissue. This sequence was found in a female donor with breast cancer. Some clones in this sample may be carry-over from other donors' samples. The J gene is TRBJ2-7, the V gene TRBV18, with TRBD2 matching 13 bases. Here the CDR3 reads CASSGLAGESPEQYF. The CDR3 coding sequence is TGTGCCAGCTCAGGACTAGCGGGAGAGTCGCCCGAGCAGTACTTC.